Below, 6 T cell receptor beta chains from the same sample are listed, as sequenced in a study of T cell responses to AZD1222 COVID-19 vaccine. TCRdb's copy holds only in-frame clones and misses some; the assay was immunoSEQ multiplex PCR. This table holds 100,000 to 150,000 clones, around 89% found once. The sequences come from peripheral blood, collected on day 0 of AZD1222 vaccination. These receptors were taken from an adult in good health.

The chain couples TRBV7-2 to TRBJ2-3; 11 bases line up with TRBD2. Unmatched junction bases numbered 10, after V lost 4 bases and J lost 7 bases. Germline CDR1 is SGHTA and CDR2 is FQGNSA. This CDR3 spans 16 amino acids. CDR3 bases: TGTGCCAGCAGCTATACTAGCGGGGGAGCCACTCATACGCAGTATTTT. This translates into CASSYTSGGATHTQYF.

This clone was observed a single time. The genes are TRBV30 and TRBJ1-6; a weak D match, TRBD1 (6 bases). Germline values: CDR1 GTSNPN, CDR2 SVGIG (reference sequence). The CDR3 contains 15 residues. V was clipped by 0 bases and J by 6 bases, with 12 bases between them. The DNA for the CDR3 is TGTGCCTGGAGTGTACCGGACAGCCGTAATTCACCCCTCCACTTT. Its protein product is CAWSVPDSRNSPLHF.

The chain links TRBV5-1 to TRBJ2-1; D might be TRBD1 (6 bases). CDR3 length equals 15 residues. V lost 3 bases and J lost 6, with 16 bases in between. Germline V gene sequence: CDR1 SGHRS, CDR2 YFSETQ. The CDR3 spells CASSSQGYGANEQFF. As DNA, the CDR3 is TGCGCCAGCAGCTCCCAGGGGTACGGGGCCAATGAGCAGTTCTTC.

CDR3 bases: TGTGCCAGCAGGGGGGACAGTATAATGGGGAAACTGTTTTTT. Translating gives CASRGDSIMGKLFF. V and J are TRBV2 and TRBJ1-4, with TRBD1 matching over 7 bases. After removal of 6 bases from V and 11 bases from J, the junction contained 12 bases not matched to a gene. CDR1 is SNHLY, CDR2 FYNNEI, per germline. This CDR3 comprises 14 residues.

The chain links TRBV30 to TRBJ2-1, with D possibly being TRBD1 or TRBD2 (8 bases each). The CDR3 length is 20 residues. The germline CDR1 and CDR2 sequences are GTSNPN and SVGIG (reference sequence). Trimming removed 0 bases from V and 4 bases from J, with 28 bases in between. As DNA, the CDR3 is TGTGCCTGGAGTGTCAGGACAGGGTTTTCCGGCGGGGGGATTTACAATGAGCAGTTCTTC. It codes for CAWSVRTGFSGGGIYNEQFF.

The chain is built from TRBV7-6 and TRBJ1-1; D unresolved. This CDR3 spans 13 amino acids. Germline V gene data show CDR1 as SGHVS and CDR2 as FNYEAQ. V was trimmed by 1 base and J by 12 bases, leaving 15 bases between them. The CDR3: CASSLDWPQRTFF. In DNA, the CDR3 is TGTGCCAGCAGCTTAGATTGGCCCCAGAGGACTTTCTTT. Variable domain in full (rest from reference TRBV7-6 and TRBJ1-1): GAGVSQSPRYKVTKRGQDVALRCDPISGHVSLYWYRQALGQGPEFLTYFNYEAQQDKSGLPNDRFSAERPEGSISTLTIQRTEQRDSAMYRCASSLDWPQRTFFGQGTRLTVV.